In this sample, the clone carrying this T cell receptor (beta chain) turned up once. Its target is unknown. Repertoires were generated with immunoSEQ multiplex PCR, while TCRdb's copy carries only in-frame clones and drops some. The table has around 79,000 clones, around 82% seen once. The sample is drawn from a study of T cells in localized non-small cell lung cancer. Study-level points and caveats: Blood T cell density predicted longer survival; adjacent-lung clonality, shorter. In uninvolved adjacent lung, T cell clonality reached its highest value, exceeding tumor. Within adjacent lung there appeared a median approximately 59 of the top 100 tumor clones.

CDR3 length equals 15 residues. With V trimmed by 0 bases and J by 5 bases, 5 bases remained unmatched. CDR1 LNHNV and CDR2 YYDKDF come from the germline V gene (reference sequence). The receptor comes from a man aged 40 to 70 with stage II squamous cell lung carcinoma. This rearrangement joins TRBV15 to TRBJ2-5, with 8 bases aligning to TRBD1. This specimen consisted of PBMCs, obtained before any cancer treatment. Here the CDR3 reads CATSRDLGQGETQYF. CDR3 DNA: TGTGCCACCAGCAGAGATCTAGGACAGGGTGAGACCCAGTACTTC.